This T cell receptor beta chain was recorded in a study of shared clonotypes between healthy human individuals. V dropped 4 bases and J dropped 3 bases, with 16 bases sitting between them. Germline CDR1 and CDR2: SGHTA and FQGNSA. There are 16 residues in the CDR3. Assay: immunoSEQ multiplex PCR; the TCRdb copy retains only in-frame clones and omits some. The sample has 550,000 to 850,000 clones; 72% are singletons. This clonotype was obtained from a woman between 25 and 40 years old in good health. J is TRBJ2-1 and V is TRBV7-2; possibly TRBD2 for D (5 bases). Material: memory CD4+ T cells sorted from blood. Subset: CD45RA-negative fraction. CDR3 sequence: CASSSSVLVNYNEQFF. The DNA of the CDR3 is TGTGCCAGCAGCTCAAGCGTACTAGTGAACTACAATGAGCAGTTCTTC.